Presented here are 21 T cell receptor beta chains from one specimen sequenced in a study of PD-L1 blockade in urothelial cancer. This sample's time point: peripheral blood 6 weeks after treatment start. The method was immunoSEQ multiplex PCR; TCRdb's version includes in-frame clones alone and lacks a portion of them. The table includes 53,000 or so clones, 88% detected once. The specimen comprised PBMCs, sampled around atezolizumab (anti-PD-L1) treatment. The receptors shown here come from a man in his 60s with urothelial cancer.

This clone was seen only once. The J gene is TRBJ2-3, the V gene TRBV19; 12 nucleotides line up with TRBD2. The CDR3 extends over 19 amino acids. Germline CDR1 is LNHDA and CDR2 is SQIVND (reference sequence). V trimming: 5 bases; J trimming: 3 bases; junction bases outside the gene matches: 15. The CDR3 sequence: CASSSTRVRLAGATDTQYF. DNA for the CDR3: TGTGCCAGTAGTTCCACCCGGGTAAGACTAGCGGGGGCAACAGATACGCAGTATTTT.

The chain uses TRBV7-8 and TRBJ1-6, with unresolved D. Looked up from germline, CDR1 is SGHVS and CDR2 is FQNEAQ. CDR3 length equals 18 residues. V was clipped by 5 bases and J by 5 bases, with 22 bases between them. The CDR3, as DNA: TGTGCCAGCAGCCCCACCCAATTGCGAGGGCGCCATAATTCACCCCTCCACTTT. Translation gives CASSPTQLRGRHNSPLHF.

This sequence joins TRBV2 and TRBJ2-1; 7 bases fit TRBD1. In germline, CDR1 is SNHLY, CDR2 FYNNEI. This CDR3 has 15 residues. Trimming removed 6 bases from V and 1 base from J; junction bases left unmatched: 6. The CDR3 sequence: CASSRDSWSYNEQFF. In nucleotides, the CDR3 is TGTGCCAGCAGCCGGGACAGTTGGTCCTACAATGAGCAGTTCTTC.

This clone occurred a few times. This sequence joins TRBV18 and TRBJ2-7, with TRBD1 matching over 8 bases. V was clipped by 3 bases and J by 1 base; unmatched bases: 8. The CDR3 has 16 residues. Germline values: CDR1 KGHSH, CDR2 LQKENI. The DNA for the CDR3 is TGTGCCAGCTCACCTAGACAGGGGTTGGGTTCCTACGAGCAGTACTTC. This translates into CASSPRQGLGSYEQYF.

In its sample, this clone was seen a few times. This chain uses TRBV4-3 with TRBJ2-7; D is unresolved. V was pared by 5 bases and J by 0 bases, with 11 bases between. The CDR3 is 14 amino acids. Germline lookup yields CDR1 LGHNA and CDR2 YSLEER. CDR3 bases: TGCGCCAGCAGCATGAGGCACGACTCCTACGAGCAGTACTTC. Translation: CASSMRHDSYEQYF.

The chain carries TRBV11-3 and TRBJ2-2; 7 bases agree with TRBD1. V gave up 5 bases and J gave up 8 bases; unmatched junction bases: 11. Germline V lookup: CDR1 SGHNT, CDR2 YENEEA. The CDR3 is 15 residues long. CDR3 in DNA: TGTGCCAGCAGCACAACGACAGGGAAGTTGGGGGAGCTGTTTTTT. This codes for CASSTTTGKLGELFF.

This clone was seen a handful of times. The CDR3 DNA reads TGTGCCAGCAGTTTAGAGGGGGTCAATCAGCCCCAGCATTTT. Its protein product is CASSLEGVNQPQHF. The chain recombines TRBV27 with TRBJ1-5; a weak D match, TRBD1 (6 bases). CDR3 length equals 14 residues. Per the germline V gene, CDR1 is MNHEY and CDR2 is SMNVEV (reference sequence). Deletions cut 2 bases from V and 3 bases from J, with 8 bases between.

The gene calls are TRBV29-1 and TRBJ2-7, with 10 nucleotides matching TRBD1. The CDR3 has 14 residues. V gave up 6 bases and J gave up 3 bases; unmatched junction bases: 8. Germline-derived CDR1 and CDR2 are SQVTM and ANQGSEA. The CDR3: CSVSFGDRGYEQYF. The CDR3 DNA reads TGCAGCGTCTCCTTTGGGGACAGGGGCTACGAGCAGTACTTC.

The chain combines TRBV4-3 with TRBJ1-5; the match to TRBD1 covers 9 bases. V lost 4 bases and J lost 4; bases outside the gene matches: 8. Germline values: CDR1 LGHNA, CDR2 YSLEER. This CDR3 has 16 residues. The CDR3 DNA sequence: TGCGCCAGCAGCCGAGACAGGGGGACGGCAAATCAGCCCCAGCATTTT. Its translation is CASSRDRGTANQPQHF.

The rearrangement joins TRBV2 to TRBJ1-4; 10 bases are shared with TRBD1. The germline V gene encodes CDR1 SNHLY and CDR2 FYNNEI. With 5 bases clipped from V and 6 bases from J, the junction kept 3 bases outside the gene matches. The CDR3 loop spans 14 amino acids. Here the CDR3 reads CASSTGTGDEKLFF. Written as DNA, the CDR3 is TGTGCCAGCAGTACCGGGACAGGGGATGAAAAACTGTTTTTT.

This chain links TRBV11-2 with TRBJ2-1; 7 bases are a match to TRBD2. This CDR3 is built from 16 residues. J was trimmed by 9 bases and V by 6 bases; bases with no gene match: 17. Looked up from germline, CDR1 is SGHAT and CDR2 is FQNNGV. The CDR3 loop is CASRPHVGRILAEQFF. The CDR3 DNA is TGTGCCAGCAGACCCCACGTCGGGAGGATCCTCGCTGAGCAGTTCTTC.

The V and J genes are TRBV13 and TRBJ2-3, with D possibly being TRBD2 (7 bases). The CDR3 loop spans 15 amino acids. V was clipped by 2 bases and J by 6 bases, with 15 bases between them. Germline assignment: CDR1 PRHDT and CDR2 FYEKMQ (reference sequence). The CDR3 sequence: CASSLRAGAGDTQYF. For the CDR3, the DNA is TGTGCCAGCAGCTTACGTGCGGGGGCAGGGGATACGCAGTATTTT.

This sequence joins TRBV9 and TRBJ2-7; possibly TRBD1 for D (5 bases). Trimming removed 3 bases from V and 0 bases from J, with 7 bases in between. CDR3 length: 13 amino acids. Germline V gene lookup returns CDR1 SGDLS and CDR2 YYNGEE. In DNA form, the CDR3 reads TGTGCCAGCAGCGACCAGGGCTCCTACGAGCAGTACTTC. Translated, it gives CASSDQGSYEQYF.

This clone has just one count. The J gene is TRBJ1-2, the V gene TRBV15, with TRBD1 identical over 10 bases. Germline V gives CDR1 LNHNV, CDR2 YYDKDF (reference sequence). The CDR3 runs to 14 residues. The J segment lost 4 bases and the V segment lost 1 base, leaving 0 bases of the junction unmatched. CDR3 DNA sequence: TGTGCCACCAGCAGAGGACAGGGGGCCTATGGCTACACCTTC. Translation gives CATSRGQGAYGYTF.

This rearrangement joins TRBV6-1 to TRBJ2-7; D is perhaps TRBD2 (5 bases). Germline CDR1 reads MNHNS; CDR2 reads SASEGT. Trimming shortened V by 4 bases and J by 6 bases, and 16 bases separated the two germline ends. The CDR3 spans 14 residues. For the CDR3, the DNA is TGTGCCAGCAGTGGGAGAGGGTTGAGGACCGAGCAGTACTTC. Translated, it gives CASSGRGLRTEQYF.

V usage is TRBV15 and J usage is TRBJ2-7, with 8 bases that match TRBD1. J lost 0 bases, V lost 1 base, and 2 bases had no gene match. CDR1 is LNHNV, CDR2 YYDKDF, per germline (reference sequence). This CDR3 has 15 residues. CDR3 region: CATSRGTGGSYEQYF. Written as DNA, the CDR3 is TGTGCCACCAGCAGAGGAACAGGGGGCTCCTACGAGCAGTACTTC.

The count of this clone is one. This sequence joins TRBV10-2 and TRBJ2-7; TRBD1 agrees at 8 bases. Trimming took 2 bases from V and 0 from J; bases not matched to a gene: 6. The CDR3 has 16 residues. Germline CDR1 is WSHSY and CDR2 is SAAADI. The CDR3 DNA reads TGCGCCAGCAGTGAGGCAGGGGGCAGAAGCTCCTACGAGCAGTACTTC. Amino acids: CASSEAGGRSSYEQYF.

The chain has TRBV6-5 and TRBJ1-5; 7 nucleotides agree with TRBD1. The CDR3 runs to 13 residues. Germline V gene data show CDR1 as MNHEY and CDR2 as SVGAGI. The V and J ends lost 6 bases and 3 bases, in that order; junction bases with no gene match: 2. The CDR3 spells CASRGQLNQPQHF. Here the CDR3 DNA reads TGTGCCAGCAGGGGACAGCTCAATCAGCCCCAGCATTTT.

The chain couples TRBV5-3 to TRBJ2-1, with no clear D. TRBV5-3 is flagged as an ORF with uncertain function. CDR3 length equals 12 residues. Trimming removed 4 bases from V and 4 bases from J, with 6 bases in between. This CDR3 is CARSTRYNEQFF. For the CDR3, the DNA is TGTGCCAGAAGCACTCGTTACAATGAGCAGTTCTTC.

The chain joins TRBV11-3 to TRBJ2-2, with D possibly TRBD2 on 6 matching bases. The V end lost 1 base, the J end lost 2 bases, and 8 bases lay between the germline ends. The CDR3 extends over 15 amino acids. CDR1 and CDR2 from the germline V gene are SGHNT and YENEEA. CDR3 DNA sequence: TGTGCCAGCAGCTTAGCTACTAGCAACACCGGGGAGCTGTTTTTT. It specifies CASSLATSNTGELFF.

This clone was found once. The chain has TRBV11-1 and TRBJ2-7, with D possibly being TRBD2 (5 bases). The CDR3 covers 15 residues. The V gene's germline CDR1 is SGHAT and CDR2 FQDESV (reference sequence). Deletions cut 5 bases from V and 2 bases from J, with 16 bases between. This CDR3 is CASSPLLGETYEQYF. Written as DNA, the CDR3 is TGTGCCAGCAGCCCCCTTCTCGGGGAAACCTACGAGCAGTACTTC.